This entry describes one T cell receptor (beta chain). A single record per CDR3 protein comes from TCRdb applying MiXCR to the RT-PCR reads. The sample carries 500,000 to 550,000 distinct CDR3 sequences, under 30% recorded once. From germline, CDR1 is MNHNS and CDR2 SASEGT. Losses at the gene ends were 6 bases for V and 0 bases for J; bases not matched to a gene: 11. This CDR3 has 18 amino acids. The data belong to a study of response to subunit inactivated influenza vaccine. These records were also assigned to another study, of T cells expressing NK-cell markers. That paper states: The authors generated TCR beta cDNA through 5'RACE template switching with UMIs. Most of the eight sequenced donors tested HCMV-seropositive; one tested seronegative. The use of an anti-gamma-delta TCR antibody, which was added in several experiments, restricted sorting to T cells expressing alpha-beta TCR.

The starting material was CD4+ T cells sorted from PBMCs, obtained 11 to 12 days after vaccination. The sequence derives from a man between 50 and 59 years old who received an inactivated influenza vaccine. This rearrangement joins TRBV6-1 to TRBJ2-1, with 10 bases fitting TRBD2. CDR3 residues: CASSTRLAGPSSYNEQFF. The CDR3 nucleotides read TGTGCCAGCAGCACGAGACTAGCGGGCCCGAGCTCCTACAATGAGCAGTTCTTC.